These T cell receptor beta chains were read from a single sample in a study of blood T cell repertoires in COVID-19. Method: immunoSEQ multiplex PCR; TCRdb's copy keeps in-frame clones and lacks some. The sample holds about 130,000 clones, roughly 89% seen once. What was sequenced was PBMCs or T cells enriched from blood (not recorded which). The receptors were gathered from a man aged 50-59 years who had recovered from COVID-19. CDR3s include the opening cysteine and the closing phenylalanine or tryptophan. A D gene is named only where the DNA matches it firmly. The size field is filled for only some rows; it gives once, few, many or a size class.

V gene	D gene	clone size	J gene	CDR3 protein	CDR3 DNA
TRBV12-3/TRBV12-4	TRBD2	.	TRBJ2-3	CASYKGLAATQYF	TGTGCCAGCTATAAGGGACTAGCGGCTACGCAGTATTTT
TRBV6-5	.	.	TRBJ1-3	CASSYAGQGNTIYF	TGTGCCAGCAGTTACGCCGGACAGGGAAACACCATATATTTT
TRBV5-1	.	once	TRBJ1-5	CASSLNGGQNQPQHF	TGCGCCAGCAGCTTGAACGGTGGACAAAATCAGCCCCAGCATTTT
TRBV9	.	once	TRBJ2-7	CASSVAGSYEQYF	TGTGCCAGCAGCGTAGCAGGCTCCTACGAGCAGTACTTC
TRBV7-3	TRBD2	.	TRBJ2-1	CASSSQGGLAGVHEQFF	TGTGCCAGCAGCTCCCAGGGGGGACTAGCGGGAGTGCATGAGCAGTTCTTC
TRBV6-6	.	.	TRBJ1-2	CASSSRESGGYTF	TGTGCCAGCAGTAGCCGGGAAAGTGGTGGCTACACCTTC
TRBV11-2	TRBD1	.	TRBJ2-1	CASSPDRGSYNEQFF	TGTGCCAGCAGCCCTGACAGGGGTAGTTACAATGAGCAGTTCTTC
TRBV5-1	.	.	TRBJ2-7	CASSLVGRGYEQYF	TGCGCCAGCAGCTTGGTGGGCAGGGGCTACGAGCAGTACTTC
TRBV7-8	TRBD1	.	TRBJ1-2	CASSQGAWTGLSYTF	TGTGCCAGCAGCCAGGGGGCCTGGACAGGGCTTAGCTACACCTTC
TRBV28	.	.	TRBJ2-1	CASSHTVINEQFF	TGTGCCAGTTCCCATACAGTGATCAATGAGCAGTTCTTC
TRBV7-9	.	.	TRBJ1-2	CASSLDGGLRIYGYTF	TGTGCCAGCAGCTTAGACGGGGGGTTAAGGATCTATGGCTACACCTTC
TRBV28	.	.	TRBJ1-2	CASSNFQGFAYGYTF	TGTGCCAGCAGTAACTTCCAGGGCTTTGCCTATGGCTACACCTTC
TRBV10-3	TRBD1	.	TRBJ2-1	CAISERAGGDLGEQFF	TGTGCCATCAGTGAGCGGGCAGGGGGAGATCTGGGTGAGCAGTTCTTC
TRBV5-1	.	.	TRBJ1-1	CASRYSTVPNTEAFF	TGCGCCAGCAGGTATTCGACAGTCCCGAACACTGAAGCTTTCTTT
TRBV6-2/TRBV6-3	TRBD1	.	TRBJ1-2	CASSPDRDWGYTF	TGTGCCAGCAGCCCTGACAGGGACTGGGGCTACACCTTC
TRBV28	TRBD1	.	TRBJ1-5	CASSGEGGGNQPQHF	TGTGCCAGCAGTGGGGAAGGGGGCGGCAATCAGCCCCAGCATTTT
TRBV4-1	.	.	TRBJ1-1	CASSQAETTEAFF	TGCGCCAGCAGCCAAGCGGAGACCACTGAAGCTTTCTTT
TRBV15	.	once	TRBJ1-5	CATSREAQGFNQPQHF	TGTGCCACCAGCAGAGAGGCGCAGGGTTTCAATCAGCCCCAGCATTTT
TRBV28	.	.	TRBJ1-1	CASSLWGREEAFF	TGTGCCAGCAGTTTATGGGGCAGAGAAGAAGCTTTCTTT
TRBV7-3	.	.	TRBJ1-2	CASSLYRDGYTF	TGTGCCAGCAGCTTATACCGGGATGGCTACACCTTC
TRBV6-1	TRBD1	.	TRBJ2-7	CASSDKWTGGHEQYF	TGTGCCAGCAGTGATAAGTGGACAGGGGGCCACGAGCAGTACTTC
TRBV5-5	.	.	TRBJ2-3	CASSFQGSTDTQYF	TGTGCCAGCAGCTTTCAGGGGAGCACAGATACGCAGTATTTT
TRBV6-5	.	.	TRBJ1-5	CASSYSGAQPQHF	TGTGCCAGCAGTTATTCAGGGGCCCAGCCCCAGCATTTT
TRBV5-1	.	.	TRBJ2-1	CASSLSGGYNEQFF	TGCGCCAGCAGCCTTTCCGGGGGCTACAATGAGCAGTTCTTC
TRBV7-3	.	.	TRBJ1-1	CASTESLTTPPEAFF	TGTGCCAGCACCGAGTCCCTTACTACCCCCCCTGAAGCTTTCTTT
TRBV9	TRBD2	.	TRBJ2-7	CASSAPSSGRAPESYEQYF	TGTGCCAGCAGCGCCCCGTCGAGCGGGAGAGCCCCCGAGAGCTACGAGCAGTACTTC
TRBV3-1/TRBV3-2	.	.	TRBJ2-5	CASSPLSKTGTQYF	TGTGCCAGCAGCCCCCTCTCAAAAACGGGGACCCAGTACTTC
TRBV5-1	.	once	TRBJ2-1	CASSHGVGGAGEFF	TGCGCCAGCAGTCACGGGGTTGGGGGAGCAGGGGAGTTCTTC
TRBV23-1	.	.	TRBJ2-5	CASSHTGSQETQYF	TGCGCCAGCAGTCACACAGGATCCCAAGAGACCCAGTACTTC
TRBV19	TRBD1	.	TRBJ1-5	CASIHAGTASNQPQHF	TGTGCCAGTATACATGCCGGGACAGCTAGCAATCAGCCCCAGCATTTT
TRBV14	TRBD2	.	TRBJ2-5	CASSSSGRDQETQYF	TGTGCCAGCAGCTCTAGCGGGAGAGATCAAGAGACCCAGTACTTC
TRBV5-5	.	.	TRBJ1-2	CASSLQGNYGYTF	TGTGCCAGCAGTTTGCAGGGTAACTATGGCTACACCTTC
TRBV3-1/TRBV3-2	.	.	TRBJ1-2	CASSPDRSRGYGYTF	TGTGCCAGCAGCCCGGACAGATCCCGAGGCTATGGCTACACCTTC
TRBV24-1	TRBD1	.	TRBJ2-2	CATSDWAGGERLFF	TGTGCCACCAGTGATTGGGCAGGGGGCGAGCGGTTGTTTTTT
TRBV19	.	.	TRBJ1-1	CASRPSRAGALNTEAFF	TGTGCCAGTAGACCCTCCAGGGCAGGGGCATTGAACACTGAAGCTTTCTTT
TRBV4-1	.	.	TRBJ2-3	CASSHGQDPADTQYF	TGCGCCAGCAGCCATGGACAAGACCCTGCAGATACGCAGTATTTT
TRBV4-3	.	.	TRBJ1-2	CASSQGSAAYYGYTF	TGCGCCAGCAGCCAAGGGTCCGCGGCCTACTATGGCTACACCTTC
TRBV7-2	.	.	TRBJ1-4	CASSLGRGGEKLFF	TGTGCCAGCAGCTTAGGAAGGGGTGGCGAAAAACTGTTTTTT
TRBV7-2	.	.	TRBJ1-5	CASSRQGTSNQPQHF	TGTGCCAGCAGCCGCCAGGGTACTAGCAATCAGCCCCAGCATTTT
TRBV28	.	few	TRBJ2-7	CASSVIREASYEQYF	TGTGCCAGCAGCGTGATTCGGGAAGCATCCTACGAGCAGTACTTC
TRBV5-6	.	.	TRBJ1-3	CASSLASGAGNTIYF	TGTGCCAGCAGCTTGGCGTCAGGGGCTGGAAACACCATATATTTT
TRBV19	TRBD2	.	TRBJ2-3	CASSPRLAGGTDTQYF	TGTGCCAGTAGTCCCCGACTAGCGGGGGGCACAGATACGCAGTATTTT
TRBV15	.	.	TRBJ2-3	CATSRWTATLTDTQYF	TGTGCCACCAGCAGATGGACAGCTACCCTCACAGATACGCAGTATTTT
TRBV25-1	TRBD1	.	TRBJ1-4	CASSNTGTGSEKLFF	TGTGCCAGCAGTAATACCGGGACAGGGTCCGAAAAACTGTTTTTT
TRBV11-2	TRBD2	once	TRBJ2-3	CASSSGGASGTTDTQYF	TGTGCCAGCAGCTCGGGGGGTGCTAGCGGGACTACAGATACGCAGTATTTT
TRBV11-2	.	.	TRBJ1-4	CASSGTYEKLFF	TGTGCCAGCAGTGGGACATATGAAAAACTGTTTTTT
TRBV7-9	.	.	TRBJ1-3	CASSAGRGTGNTIYF	TGTGCCAGCAGCGCAGGTCGAGGGACTGGAAACACCATATATTTT
TRBV7-9	.	.	TRBJ2-5	CASSLALMGAHTETQYF	TGTGCCAGCAGCTTAGCGCTAATGGGGGCGCATACGGAGACCCAGTACTTC
TRBV4-2	TRBD1	.	TRBJ1-6	CASSRGQEGSSYNSPLHF	TGTGCCAGCAGCCGGGGACAGGAGGGGAGCTCCTATAATTCACCCCTCCACTTT
TRBV7-2	.	once	TRBJ2-3	CASSLQVPDTQYF	TGTGCCAGCAGCTTGCAGGTTCCAGATACGCAGTATTTT
TRBV24-1	TRBD1	.	TRBJ2-1	CATSDRAPDRGQDNEQFF	TGTGCCACCAGTGACCGAGCCCCGGACAGGGGCCAAGACAATGAGCAGTTCTTC
TRBV28	.	.	TRBJ1-1	CASPMNTEAFF	TGTGCCAGCCCCATGAACACTGAAGCTTTCTTT
TRBV18	.	.	TRBJ1-1	CASSGRNREGTEAFF	TGTGCCAGCTCGGGCAGGAACAGGGAGGGGACTGAAGCTTTCTTT
TRBV4-1	.	.	TRBJ1-4	CASSQVAREGEKLFF	TGCGCCAGCAGCCAAGTGGCCAGGGAGGGGGAAAAACTGTTTTTT
TRBV9	.	.	TRBJ1-6	CASSPMGGFNSPLHF	TGTGCCAGCAGCCCCATGGGAGGTTTCAATTCACCCCTCCACTTT
TRBV28	.	.	TRBJ2-2	CASSLKSLRGAYLGTGELFF	TGTGCCAGCAGTCTCAAATCCCTACGGGGGGCTTACCTGGGCACCGGGGAGCTGTTTTTT